These 16 T cell receptor beta chains share one sample of origin, sequenced in a study of breast tumors, draining lymph nodes, adjacent tissues. One entry per CDR3 protein results from TCRdb running MiXCR on the multiplex PCR reads. The sample records over 150,000 distinct CDR3 sequences, about 33% being singletons. Breast cancer patients provided tissue from their axillary draining lymph nodes. Specimen: axillary lymph node tissue. The receptors here all came from a female donor with breast cancer. Some clones in this sample may be carry-over from other donors' samples.

This clonotype was seen many times. This chain links TRBV6-5 with TRBJ2-7; D is unclear. This CDR3 has 16 amino acids. CDR1 is MNHEY and CDR2 is SVGAGI in the germline V gene. Trimming took off 6 bases at V and 4 bases at J, with 22 bases between the two ends. CDR3 sequence reads: CASRPRTVPNPYEQYF. The CDR3 region has the DNA TGTGCCAGCAGACCGAGGACCGTCCCAAACCCTTACGAGCAGTACTTC.

Comment on this clonotype: A much larger clone lies a single base off, so this may be a read error. J is TRBJ2-7 and V is TRBV6-6; no definite D call. The CDR3 spans 13 residues. Germline V gene sequence: CDR1 MNHNY, CDR2 SVGAGI (reference sequence). CDR3 in DNA: TGTGCCGGCAGTGTCGACGGGTTCTACGAGCAGTACTTC. Encoded protein: CAGSVDGFYEQYF.

Many counts were recorded for this clonotype. The chain combines TRBV20-1 with TRBJ2-3; the match to TRBD2 covers 12 bases. Germline V gives CDR1 DFQATT, CDR2 SNEGSKA (reference sequence). V was clipped by 1 base and J by 6 bases; unmatched bases: 14. CDR3 length: 18 residues. CDR3 nucleotide sequence: TGCAGTGCTAGAGCAACTGGGGGGCTAGCGGGAGGGTTCGATACGCAGTATTTT. It specifies CSARATGGLAGGFDTQYF.

This clonotype was counted many times. This chain links TRBV19 with TRBJ2-3, with D hard to call. CDR3 length: 14 amino acids. The V and J ends lost 3 bases and 0 bases respectively, with 7 bases between them. The germline V gene has CDR1 LNHDA and CDR2 SQIVND (reference sequence). The DNA for the CDR3 is TGTGCCAGTAGTATGTCCGCCAGCACAGATACGCAGTATTTT. This encodes CASSMSASTDTQYF.

This clonotype has ten or more counts. The V gene is TRBV4-2, the J gene TRBJ2-3; a weak D match, TRBD2 (5 bases). Trimming left V 1 base short and J 1 base short, with 9 bases between. This CDR3 region has 15 residues. CDR1 LGHNA and CDR2 YNFKEQ come from the germline V gene. CDR3 protein: CASSQALAGTDTQYF. CDR3 DNA sequence: TGTGCCAGCAGCCAAGCTCTAGCCGGCACAGATACGCAGTATTTT.

In this sample, this clonotype turned up once. This rearrangement joins TRBV2 to TRBJ1-5; 8 positions match TRBD1. The germline gives CDR1 SNHLY, CDR2 FYNNEI. The CDR3 contains 15 residues. V lost 3 bases, J lost 9 bases, and 10 bases stayed unmatched. The DNA for the CDR3 is TGTGCCAGCAGTGAGGAGACAGGGGAAGTTCGGCCCCAGCATTTT. Encoded protein: CASSEETGEVRPQHF.

This clonotype was found many times. V and J are TRBV19 and TRBJ1-5; 7 nucleotides agree with TRBD1. Germline values: CDR1 LNHDA, CDR2 SQIVND (reference sequence). J was trimmed by 7 bases and V by 5 bases; bases with no gene match: 8. This CDR3 comprises 14 residues. CDR3 amino acids: CASSGMTGNQPQHF. The DNA of the CDR3 is TGTGCCAGTAGTGGAATGACAGGGAACCAGCCCCAGCATTTT.

There are many counts of this clonotype. V usage is TRBV5-1 and J usage is TRBJ2-2; the D is unclear. This CDR3 region has 15 residues. The ends were cut back, 4 bases at V and 4 bases at J, with 14 bases in the middle. Germline lookup yields CDR1 SGHRS and CDR2 YFSETQ. CDR3 sequence reads: CASSAGASGTGELFF. In DNA form, the CDR3 reads TGCGCCAGCAGCGCAGGAGCCTCGGGCACCGGGGAGCTGTTTTTT.

The chain links TRBV2 to TRBJ1-3; no reliable D call. Germline CDR1 SNHLY, CDR2 FYNNEI. This CDR3 is 15 amino acids long. V lost 7 bases, J lost 8 bases, and 21 bases lay in between. Written as DNA, the CDR3 is TGTGCCAGCAAAAGGACTACACTCTATGGCTACACCATATATTTT. Protein: CASKRTTLYGYTIYF.

This clonotype was observed many times. V is TRBV20-1 and J is TRBJ2-2; D perhaps matches TRBD2 (7 bases). CDR3 length: 16 residues. Germline-derived CDR1 and CDR2 are DFQATT and SNEGSKA (reference sequence). Trimming took 0 bases from V and 4 from J, leaving 15 bases between them. The CDR3: CSARERRGGLTGELFF. The CDR3 region has the DNA TGCAGTGCTAGAGAAAGGAGGGGGGGCCTCACCGGGGAGCTGTTTTTT.

The table lists this clonotype with many counts. The chain is built from TRBV20-1 and TRBJ2-3, with 8 nucleotides matching TRBD1. Germline V gene data show CDR1 as DFQATT and CDR2 as SNEGSKA (reference sequence). The trim removed 0 bases at V and 5 bases at J, leaving 10 bases unmatched. The CDR3 contains 16 residues. The chain's CDR3 is CSAREHRGASEDTQYF. DNA of the CDR3: TGCAGTGCTAGAGAACACAGGGGGGCCTCGGAAGATACGCAGTATTTT.

Many counts were recorded for this clonotype. The genes are TRBV9 and TRBJ2-1; perhaps TRBD2 as D (6 bases). The CDR3 loop spans 17 amino acids. The V end was cut by 0 bases, the J end by 8 bases, with 21 bases between. Per the germline V gene, CDR1 is SGDLS and CDR2 is YYNGEE. The CDR3 nucleotides read TGTGCCAGCAGCGTAGGTGGCCGCGGGGCGCGTCTCTATGAGCAGTTCTTC. This sequence encodes CASSVGGRGARLYEQFF. Combining the CDR3 with reference TRBV9 and TRBJ2-1 gives the whole variable domain DSGVTQTPKHLITATGQRVTLRCSPRSGDLSVYWYQQSLDQGLQFLIQYYNGEERAKGNILERFSAQQFPDLHSELNLSSLELGDSALYFCASSVGGRGARLYEQFFGPGTRLTVL.

Concerning this clonotype: Given a much more abundant clone one base away, this may be a read error. The chain recombines TRBV7-2 with TRBJ2-1, with 7 bases lining up with TRBD1. The CDR3 is 16 amino acids. Germline CDR1 and CDR2: SGHTA and FQGNSA. CDR3 sequence: CASSPRQGGSYNERFF. The CDR3 DNA is TGTGCCAGCAGCCCGAGACAGGGTGGATCCTACAATGAGCGGTTCTTC.

This clonotype has a count of ten or more. The chain links TRBV4-1 to TRBJ2-4; 7 bases match TRBD2. The CDR3 sequence is 15 residues long. Per germline, CDR1 MGHRA and CDR2 YSYEKL. J gave up 1 base and V 3 bases, and 3 bases lay outside the gene matches. CDR3 DNA: TGCGCCAGCAGCCACCTGACTAGCGCCAAAAACATTCAGTACTTC. Protein sequence: CASSHLTSAKNIQYF.

The CDR3 sequence: CSATPGTGRNSNQPQHF. In DNA form, the CDR3 reads TGCAGTGCTACGCCCGGGACAGGGCGAAATAGCAATCAGCCCCAGCATTTT. The chain couples TRBV20-1 to TRBJ1-5; 9 bases line up with TRBD1. Germline-derived CDR1 and CDR2 are DFQATT and SNEGSKA (reference sequence). V gave up 4 bases and J gave up 0 bases; unmatched junction bases: 10. The CDR3 covers 17 residues.

Points on this clonotype: A much larger clonotype is one base distant, so this may be a read error. The CDR3 nucleotides read TGCAGCGTTGGACAGAGCACCAATGAGCAGTACTTC. This codes for CSVGQSTNEQYF. V gene TRBV29-1 combines with J gene TRBJ2-1; D may be TRBD1 (5 bases). The DNA matches TRBJ2-7 better at its end, which makes the J call doubtful. CDR3 size: 12 residues. CDR1 is SQVTM and CDR2 is ANQGSEA in the germline V gene.